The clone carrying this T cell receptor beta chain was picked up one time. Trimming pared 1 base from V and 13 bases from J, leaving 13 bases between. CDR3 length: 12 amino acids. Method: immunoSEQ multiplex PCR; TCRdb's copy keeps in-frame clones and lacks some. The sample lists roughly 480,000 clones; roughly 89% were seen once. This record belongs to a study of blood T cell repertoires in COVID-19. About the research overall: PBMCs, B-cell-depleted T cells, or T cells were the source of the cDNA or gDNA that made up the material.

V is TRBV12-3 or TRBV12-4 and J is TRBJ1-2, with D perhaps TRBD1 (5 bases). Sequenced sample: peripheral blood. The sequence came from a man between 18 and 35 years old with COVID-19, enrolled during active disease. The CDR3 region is CASSLGVGLITF. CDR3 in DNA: TGTGCCAGCAGTTTAGGAGTGGGGCTTATCACCTTC.